This TCR beta chain was obtained from a study of molecular identifiers for immune sequencing clone quantification. The CDR3 totals 14 residues. Germline V gives CDR1 SNHLY, CDR2 FYNNEI. V lost 8 bases and J lost 3, with 17 bases in between. Of note for this clonotype: This sequence may be a read error, since a much larger clone differs from it by one base.

Previously described methods and listed TCR primers were used for bulk TCR libraries. TCRdb passed the PCR reads through MiXCR, listing each CDR3 protein once. The sample records roughly 300,000 distinct CDR3 sequences, roughly 24% being singletons. Sequencing used naive CD8+ T cells from blood, with Jurkat cell RNA spiked in. This sample's subset: FACS-sorted CD8+CD4-CCR7+CD45RA+ naive T cells. This clonotype was sampled from a human donor in good health. Some libraries in this study had Jurkat cell RNA spiked in. The chain recombines TRBV2 with TRBJ2-7, with D uncertain. The CDR3 region has the DNA TGTGCCAGCGGCTTAGGCCTTGTGCGCTACGAGCAGTACTTC. Translated: CASGLGLVRYEQYF.